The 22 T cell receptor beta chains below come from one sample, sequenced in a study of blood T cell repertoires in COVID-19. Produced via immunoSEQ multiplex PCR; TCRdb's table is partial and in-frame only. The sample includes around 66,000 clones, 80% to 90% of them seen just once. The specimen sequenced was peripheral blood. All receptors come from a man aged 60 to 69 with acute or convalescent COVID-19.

Here the CDR3 reads CASSFLGNRDTEAFF. The CDR3 bases are TGTGCCAGCAGCTTTCTTGGTAACAGAGACACTGAAGCTTTCTTT. The chain combines TRBV11-2 with TRBJ1-1; D ambiguous. Germline values: CDR1 SGHAT, CDR2 FQNNGV. The germline V and J ends were trimmed by 3 bases and 3 bases, with 14 bases remaining between them. This CDR3 is built from 15 residues.

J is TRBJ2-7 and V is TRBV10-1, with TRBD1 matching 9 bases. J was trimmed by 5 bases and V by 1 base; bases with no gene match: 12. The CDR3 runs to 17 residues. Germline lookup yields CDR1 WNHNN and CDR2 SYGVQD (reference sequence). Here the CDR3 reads CASSEFLKPGQGHEQYF. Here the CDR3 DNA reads TGCGCCAGCAGTGAGTTTCTGAAACCGGGACAGGGCCACGAGCAGTACTTC.

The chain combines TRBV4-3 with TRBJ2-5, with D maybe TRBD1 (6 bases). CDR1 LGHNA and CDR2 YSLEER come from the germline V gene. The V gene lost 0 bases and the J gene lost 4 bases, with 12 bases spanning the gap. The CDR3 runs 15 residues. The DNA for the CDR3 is TGCGCCAGCAGCCAAGATGTAGGGACACGAGAGACCCAGTACTTC. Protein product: CASSQDVGTRETQYF.

CDR3 in amino acids: CASSLAGLSYEQYF. In DNA form, the CDR3 reads TGTGCCAGCAGTTTGGCGGGGCTCTCCTACGAGCAGTACTTC. This rearrangement joins TRBV6-2 or TRBV6-3 to TRBJ2-7; TRBD2 is a possible D gene (6 bases). The V gene lost 4 bases and the J gene lost 0 bases, with 10 bases spanning the gap. CDR3 size: 14 residues. Germline assignment: CDR1 MNHEY and CDR2 SVGEGT.

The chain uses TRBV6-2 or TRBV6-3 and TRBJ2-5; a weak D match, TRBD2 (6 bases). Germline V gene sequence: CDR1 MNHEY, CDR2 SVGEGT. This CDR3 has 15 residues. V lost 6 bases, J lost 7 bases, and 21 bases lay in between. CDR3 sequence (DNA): TGTGCCAGCAGCCAAGGAGGGACGACTATTGGGACCCAGTACTTC. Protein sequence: CASSQGGTTIGTQYF.

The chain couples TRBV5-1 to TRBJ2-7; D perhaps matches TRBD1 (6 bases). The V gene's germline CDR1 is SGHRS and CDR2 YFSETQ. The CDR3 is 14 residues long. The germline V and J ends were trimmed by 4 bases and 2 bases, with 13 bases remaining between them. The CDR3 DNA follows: TGCGCCAGCAGCGACCGGGACAACGCCTACGAGCAGTACTTC. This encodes CASSDRDNAYEQYF.

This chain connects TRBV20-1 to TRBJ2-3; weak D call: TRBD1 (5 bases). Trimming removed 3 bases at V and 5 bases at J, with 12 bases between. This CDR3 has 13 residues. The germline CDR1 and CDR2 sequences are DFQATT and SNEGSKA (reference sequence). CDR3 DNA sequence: TGCAGTGCTAGTCTAGGGGCGGAAGATACGCAGTATTTT. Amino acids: CSASLGAEDTQYF.

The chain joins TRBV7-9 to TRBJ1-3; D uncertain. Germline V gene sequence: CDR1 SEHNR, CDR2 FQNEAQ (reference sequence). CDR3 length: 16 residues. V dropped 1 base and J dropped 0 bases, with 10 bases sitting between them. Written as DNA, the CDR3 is TGTGCCAGCAGCTTAGAACCTTCACACTCTGGAAACACCATATATTTT. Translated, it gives CASSLEPSHSGNTIYF.

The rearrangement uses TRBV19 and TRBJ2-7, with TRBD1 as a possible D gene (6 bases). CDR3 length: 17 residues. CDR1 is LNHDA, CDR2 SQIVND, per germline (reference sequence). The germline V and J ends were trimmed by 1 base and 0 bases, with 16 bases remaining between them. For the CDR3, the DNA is TGTGCCAGTAGTATAGCGGCCTCCGGGACATACTCCTACGAGCAGTACTTC. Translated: CASSIAASGTYSYEQYF.

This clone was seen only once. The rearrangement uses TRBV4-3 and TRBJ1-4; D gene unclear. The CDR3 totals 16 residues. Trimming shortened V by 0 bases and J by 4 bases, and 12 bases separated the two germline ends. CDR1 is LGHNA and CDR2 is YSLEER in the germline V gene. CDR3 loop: CASSQDVRAFNEKLFF. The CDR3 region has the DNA TGCGCCAGCAGCCAAGATGTGAGAGCGTTTAATGAAAAACTGTTTTTT.

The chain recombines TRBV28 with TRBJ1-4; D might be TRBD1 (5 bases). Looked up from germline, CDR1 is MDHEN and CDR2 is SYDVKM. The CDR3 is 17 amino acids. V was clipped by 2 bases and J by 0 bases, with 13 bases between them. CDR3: CASSLDPEQATNEKLFF. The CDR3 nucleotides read TGTGCCAGCAGTTTAGACCCCGAACAGGCAACTAATGAAAAACTGTTTTTT.

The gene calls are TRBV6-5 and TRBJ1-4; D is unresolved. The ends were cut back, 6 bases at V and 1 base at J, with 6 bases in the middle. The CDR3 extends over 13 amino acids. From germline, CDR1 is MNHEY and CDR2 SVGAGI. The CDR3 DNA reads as TGTGCCAGCAGGCCGGGAACTAATGAAAAACTGTTTTTT. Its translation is CASRPGTNEKLFF.

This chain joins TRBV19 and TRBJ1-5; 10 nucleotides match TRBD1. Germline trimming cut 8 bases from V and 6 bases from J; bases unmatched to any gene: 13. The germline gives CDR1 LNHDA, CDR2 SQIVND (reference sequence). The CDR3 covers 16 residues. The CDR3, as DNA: TGTGCCAGTGGTGACAGGGGGCTTGCTGGGAGTCAGCCCCAGCATTTT. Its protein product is CASGDRGLAGSQPQHF.

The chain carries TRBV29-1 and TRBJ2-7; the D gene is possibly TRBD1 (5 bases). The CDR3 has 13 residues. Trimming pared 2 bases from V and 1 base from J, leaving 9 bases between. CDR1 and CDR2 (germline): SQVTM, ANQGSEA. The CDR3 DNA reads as TGCAGCGTTGAACTTACAGGTTCCTACGAGCAGTACTTC. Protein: CSVELTGSYEQYF.

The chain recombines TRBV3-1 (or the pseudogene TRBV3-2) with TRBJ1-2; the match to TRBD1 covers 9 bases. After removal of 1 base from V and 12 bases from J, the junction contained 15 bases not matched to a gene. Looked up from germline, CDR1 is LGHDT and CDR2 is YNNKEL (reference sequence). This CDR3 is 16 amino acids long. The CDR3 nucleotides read TGTGCCAGCAGCCAAGCTCAGGGTATGGGGACAGGGCGGCACACCTTC. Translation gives CASSQAQGMGTGRHTF.

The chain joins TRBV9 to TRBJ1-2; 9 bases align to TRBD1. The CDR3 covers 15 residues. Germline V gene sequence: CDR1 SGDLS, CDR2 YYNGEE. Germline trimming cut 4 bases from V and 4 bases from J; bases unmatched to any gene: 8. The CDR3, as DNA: TGTGCCAGCAGCACCGGGGGACAGGGTATCTATGGCTACACCTTC. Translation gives CASSTGGQGIYGYTF.

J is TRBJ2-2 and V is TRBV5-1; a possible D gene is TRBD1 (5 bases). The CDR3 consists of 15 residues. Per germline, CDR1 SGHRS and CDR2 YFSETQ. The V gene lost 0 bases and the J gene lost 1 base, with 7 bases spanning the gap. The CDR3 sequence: CASSLDRRNTGELFF. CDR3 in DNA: TGCGCCAGCAGCTTGGACAGGAGGAACACCGGGGAGCTGTTTTTT.

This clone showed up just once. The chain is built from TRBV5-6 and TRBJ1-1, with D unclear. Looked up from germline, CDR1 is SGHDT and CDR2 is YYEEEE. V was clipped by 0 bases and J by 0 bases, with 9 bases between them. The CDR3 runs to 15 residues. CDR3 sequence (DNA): TGTGCCAGCAGCTTGGATTCACTGCTGAACACTGAAGCTTTCTTT. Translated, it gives CASSLDSLLNTEAFF.

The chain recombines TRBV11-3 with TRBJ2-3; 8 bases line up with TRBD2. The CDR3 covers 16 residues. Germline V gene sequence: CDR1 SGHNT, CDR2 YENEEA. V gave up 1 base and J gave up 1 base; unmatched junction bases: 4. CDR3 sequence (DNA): TGTGCCAGCAGCTTAGGAAATAGCGGGGGCACAGATACGCAGTATTTT. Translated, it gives CASSLGNSGGTDTQYF.

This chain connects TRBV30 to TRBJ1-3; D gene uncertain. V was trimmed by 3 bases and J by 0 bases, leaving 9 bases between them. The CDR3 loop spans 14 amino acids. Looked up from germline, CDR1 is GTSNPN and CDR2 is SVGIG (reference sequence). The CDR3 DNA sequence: TGTGCCTGGAGCCGACTTGACTCTGGAAACACCATATATTTT. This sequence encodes CAWSRLDSGNTIYF.

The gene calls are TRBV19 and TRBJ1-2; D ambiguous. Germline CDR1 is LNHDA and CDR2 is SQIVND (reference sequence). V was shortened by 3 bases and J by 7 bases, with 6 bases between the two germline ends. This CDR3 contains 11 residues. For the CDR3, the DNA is TGTGCCAGTAGTATTTCAGGTGGCTACACCTTC. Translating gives CASSISGGYTF.

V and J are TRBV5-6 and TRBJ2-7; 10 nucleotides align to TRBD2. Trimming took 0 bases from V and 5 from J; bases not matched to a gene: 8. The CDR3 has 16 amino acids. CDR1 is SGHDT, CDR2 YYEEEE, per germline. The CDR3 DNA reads TGTGCCAGCAGCTTGGGGGCCCGGAGCGGGGGGGACGAGCAGTACTTC. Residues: CASSLGARSGGDEQYF.